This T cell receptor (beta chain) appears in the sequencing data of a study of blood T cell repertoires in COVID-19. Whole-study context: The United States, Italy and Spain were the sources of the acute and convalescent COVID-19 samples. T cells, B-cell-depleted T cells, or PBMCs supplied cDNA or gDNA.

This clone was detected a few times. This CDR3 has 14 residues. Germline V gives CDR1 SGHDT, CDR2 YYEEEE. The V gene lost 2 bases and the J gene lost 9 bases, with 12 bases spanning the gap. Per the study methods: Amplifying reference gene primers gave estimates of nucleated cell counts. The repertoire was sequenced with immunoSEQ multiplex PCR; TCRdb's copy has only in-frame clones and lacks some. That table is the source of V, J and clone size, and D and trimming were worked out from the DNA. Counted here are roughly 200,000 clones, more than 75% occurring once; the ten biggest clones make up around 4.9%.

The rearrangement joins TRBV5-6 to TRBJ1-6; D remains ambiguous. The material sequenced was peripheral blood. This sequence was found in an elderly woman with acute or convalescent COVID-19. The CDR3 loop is CASSFERVVSPLHF. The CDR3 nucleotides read TGTGCCAGCAGCTTCGAACGAGTGGTTTCACCCCTCCACTTT.